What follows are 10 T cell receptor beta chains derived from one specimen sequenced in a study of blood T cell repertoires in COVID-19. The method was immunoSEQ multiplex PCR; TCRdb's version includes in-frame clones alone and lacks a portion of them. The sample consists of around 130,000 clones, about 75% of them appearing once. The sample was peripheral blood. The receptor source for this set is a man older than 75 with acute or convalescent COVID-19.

The CDR3 protein is CASSSTRGFGGELFF. The CDR3 DNA sequence: TGCGCCAGCAGCTCCACCAGGGGCTTTGGCGGGGAGCTGTTTTTT. This chain joins TRBV5-1 and TRBJ2-2; D is perhaps TRBD1 (6 bases). The V end was cut by 3 bases, the J end by 7 bases, with 16 bases between. This CDR3 spans 15 amino acids. Germline V gene lookup returns CDR1 SGHRS and CDR2 YFSETQ.

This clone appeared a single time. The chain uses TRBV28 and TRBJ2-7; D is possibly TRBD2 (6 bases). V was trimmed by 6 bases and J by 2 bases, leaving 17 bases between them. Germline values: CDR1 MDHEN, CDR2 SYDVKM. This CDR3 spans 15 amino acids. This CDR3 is CASSPTGTYAYEQYF. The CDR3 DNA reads TGTGCCAGCAGCCCGACCGGGACTTACGCCTACGAGCAGTACTTC.

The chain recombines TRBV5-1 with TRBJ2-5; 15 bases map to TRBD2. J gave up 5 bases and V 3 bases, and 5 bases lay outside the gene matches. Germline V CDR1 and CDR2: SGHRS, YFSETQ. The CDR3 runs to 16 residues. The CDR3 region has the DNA TGCGCCAGCAGCTCCGGACTAGCGGGGGGGCGGGAGACCCAGTACTTC. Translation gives CASSSGLAGGRETQYF.

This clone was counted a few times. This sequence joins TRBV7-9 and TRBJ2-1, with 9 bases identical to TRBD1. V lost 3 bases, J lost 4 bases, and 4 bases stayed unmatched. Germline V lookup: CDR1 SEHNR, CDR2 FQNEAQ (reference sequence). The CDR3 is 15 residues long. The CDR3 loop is CASSFPGQGYNEQFF. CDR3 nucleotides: TGTGCCAGCAGCTTCCCGGGACAGGGATACAATGAGCAGTTCTTC.

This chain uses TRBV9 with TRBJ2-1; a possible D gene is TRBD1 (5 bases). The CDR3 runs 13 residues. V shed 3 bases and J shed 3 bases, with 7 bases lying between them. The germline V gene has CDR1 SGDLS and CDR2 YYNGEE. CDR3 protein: CASSATVYNEQFF. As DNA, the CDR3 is TGTGCCAGCAGCGCGACAGTCTACAATGAGCAGTTCTTC.

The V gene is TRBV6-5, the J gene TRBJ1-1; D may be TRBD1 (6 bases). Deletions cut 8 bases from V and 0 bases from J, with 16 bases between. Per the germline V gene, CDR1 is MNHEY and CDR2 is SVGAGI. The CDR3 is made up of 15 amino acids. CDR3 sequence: CASGGSYKMNTEAFF. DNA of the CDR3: TGTGCCAGCGGGGGCTCCTACAAAATGAACACTGAAGCTTTCTTT.

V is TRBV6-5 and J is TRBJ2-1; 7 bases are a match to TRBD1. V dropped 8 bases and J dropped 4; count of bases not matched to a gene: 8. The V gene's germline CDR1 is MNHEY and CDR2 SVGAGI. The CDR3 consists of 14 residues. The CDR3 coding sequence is TGTGCCAGCGTCCGTAACAGGGGATACAATGAGCAGTTCTTC. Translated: CASVRNRGYNEQFF.

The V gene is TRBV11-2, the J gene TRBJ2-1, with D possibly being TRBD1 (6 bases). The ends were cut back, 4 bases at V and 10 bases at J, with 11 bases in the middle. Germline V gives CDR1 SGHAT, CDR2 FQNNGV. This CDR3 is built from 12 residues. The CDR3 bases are TGTGCCAGCAGCTCAGGGGCTCAGGAGCAGTTCTTC. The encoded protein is CASSSGAQEQFF.

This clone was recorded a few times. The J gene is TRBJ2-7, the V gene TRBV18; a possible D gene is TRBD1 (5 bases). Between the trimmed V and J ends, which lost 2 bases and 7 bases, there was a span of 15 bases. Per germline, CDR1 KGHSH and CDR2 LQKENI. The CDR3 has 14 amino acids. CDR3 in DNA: TGTGCCAGCTCACCAGGACACCAGTCGCGGGAGCAGTACTTC. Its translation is CASSPGHQSREQYF.

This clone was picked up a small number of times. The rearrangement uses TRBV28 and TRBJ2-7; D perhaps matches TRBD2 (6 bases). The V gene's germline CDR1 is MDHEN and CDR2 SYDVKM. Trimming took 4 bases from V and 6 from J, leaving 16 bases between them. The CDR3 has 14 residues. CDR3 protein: CASSSGTAWVEQYF. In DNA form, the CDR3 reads TGTGCCAGCAGTTCCGGGACTGCGTGGGTCGAGCAGTACTTC. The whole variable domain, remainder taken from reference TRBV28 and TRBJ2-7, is DVKVTQSSRYLVKRTGEKVFLECVQDMDHENMFWYRQDPGLGLRLIYFSYDVKMKEKGDIPEGYSVSREKKERFSLILESASTNQTSMYLCASSSGTAWVEQYFGPGTRLTVT.